This is a list of T cell receptor beta chains from one sample in a study of T cells in narcolepsy. Only in-frame clones appear in the TCRdb table, and some are missing; sequencing was by immunoSEQ multiplex PCR. In the table there are tens of thousands of clones, approximately 77% of which are singletons. Input material: memory (CD45RA-) CD4+ T cells from blood. The receptors originated from a human donor in good health. CDR3s include the opening cysteine and the closing phenylalanine or tryptophan. The D gene is left open where the match is weak. Expanded clones are given a class, and other clones once, few, many or no size at all.

V gene	D gene	J gene	clone size	CDR3 protein	CDR3 DNA
TRBV2	TRBD2	TRBJ2-7	NA	CASSPGLASYEQYF	TGTGCCAGCAGCCCGGGACTAGCTTCCTACGAGCAGTACTTC
TRBV6-5	TRBD1	TRBJ1-2	NA	CASSPGTGYGYTF	TGTGCCAGCAGTCCAGGGACAGGCTATGGCTACACCTTC
TRBV19	NA	TRBJ1-4	NA	CASSINGGANEKLFF	TGTGCCAGTAGTATCAATGGGGGCGCTAATGAAAAACTGTTTTTT
TRBV5-4	TRBD2	TRBJ2-2	NA	CASRSWSGRSRTGELFF	TGTGCGAGCAGATCGTGGAGCGGGAGGTCAAGGACCGGGGAGCTGTTTTTT
TRBV5-1	TRBD2	TRBJ2-7	few	CASSPAVAGEGEQYF	TGCGCCAGCAGCCCCGCAGTAGCGGGAGAGGGCGAGCAGTACTTC
TRBV6-1	TRBD1	TRBJ1-2	NA	CASSEAHGQGTYGYTF	TGTGCCAGCAGTGAAGCGCACGGACAGGGGACCTATGGCTACACCTTC
TRBV10-1	TRBD1	TRBJ2-1	few	CASSPGGTVQFF	TGCGCCAGCTCACCAGGGGGAACCGTCCAGTTCTTC
TRBV4-3	TRBD1	TRBJ2-2	NA	CASSQDRGLDTGELFF	TGCGCCAGCAGCCAAGACAGGGGGCTAGACACCGGGGAGCTGTTTTTT
TRBV2	TRBD2	TRBJ2-1	NA	CASTLAGGRFF	TGTGCCAGCACCTTAGCGGGGGGGCGGTTCTTC
TRBV2	NA	TRBJ2-3	NA	CASMVGLSQDTQYF	TGTGCCAGCATGGTAGGCCTATCCCAAGATACGCAGTATTTT
TRBV15	NA	TRBJ2-4	NA	CATSTPGLQENIQYF	TGTGCCACCAGCACCCCGGGACTGCAGGAGAACATTCAGTACTTC
TRBV7-2	TRBD1	TRBJ1-4	NA	CASSPRDRDVEYANEKLFF	TGTGCCAGCAGCCCCCGGGACAGGGACGTCGAGTATGCTAATGAAAAACTGTTTTTT
TRBV7-9	TRBD2	TRBJ2-7	NA	CASSLGRSSGSHEQYF	TGTGCCAGCAGCTTAGGGAGGTCTAGCGGGAGCCACGAGCAGTACTTC
TRBV30	NA	TRBJ2-7	NA	CAWRSGAGYEQYF	TGTGCCTGGAGATCGGGGGCTGGCTACGAGCAGTACTTC
TRBV10-3	NA	TRBJ1-1	NA	CAISGRHTNTEAFF	TGTGCCATCAGTGGGCGACATACGAACACTGAAGCTTTCTTT
TRBV9	NA	TRBJ1-1	NA	CASSVGHLLTEAFF	TGTGCCAGCAGCGTAGGGCATCTGCTCACTGAAGCTTTCTTT
TRBV29-1	TRBD1	TRBJ1-5	NA	CSVARDRGRPQHF	TGCAGCGTTGCCCGGGACAGGGGGCGGCCCCAGCATTTT
TRBV18	NA	TRBJ1-6	NA	CASSRDSSNSPLHF	TGTGCCAGCTCACGGGACTCCTCTAATTCACCCCTCCACTTT
TRBV28	NA	TRBJ2-7	few	CASSLAGVMYEQYF	TGTGCCAGCAGTCTAGCTGGGGTAATGTACGAGCAGTACTTC
TRBV5-6	TRBD1	TRBJ2-5	NA	CASSSRQGMKTQYF	TGTGCCAGCAGCTCTAGACAGGGGATGAAGACCCAGTACTTC
TRBV30	NA	TRBJ2-1	NA	CAWSVSRTLGGEQFF	TGTGCCTGGAGTGTTTCGAGGACCCTTGGGGGTGAGCAGTTCTTC
TRBV4-1	NA	TRBJ2-1	NA	CASSPLNSYNEQFF	TGCGCCAGCAGCCCCCTAAACTCCTACAATGAGCAGTTCTTC
TRBV2	TRBD2	TRBJ2-3	NA	CASSPGTSGWDTQYF	TGTGCCAGCAGTCCAGGGACTAGCGGGTGGGATACGCAGTATTTT
TRBV4-2	NA	TRBJ1-3	NA	CASSQASKLSGNTIYF	TGTGCCAGCAGCCAAGCATCGAAGCTATCTGGAAACACCATATATTTT
TRBV30	NA	TRBJ1-6	NA	CAWKARLGSPLHF	TGTGCCTGGAAGGCCAGGTTGGGTTCACCCCTCCACTTT
TRBV9	NA	TRBJ2-1	NA	CASSREPGKAHEQFF	TGTGCCAGCAGCCGCGAGCCGGGCAAGGCCCATGAGCAGTTCTTC
TRBV30	NA	TRBJ1-6	few	CALGGSRNSPLHF	TGTGCCTTGGGAGGCAGCCGTAATTCACCCCTCCACTTT
TRBV7-9	TRBD1	TRBJ2-3	NA	CASSRDRGRGTQYF	TGTGCCAGCAGCCGGGACAGGGGGCGCGGGACGCAGTATTTT
TRBV5-5	TRBD1	TRBJ2-7	NA	CASSLEQGDGYEQYF	TGTGCCAGCAGCTTGGAACAGGGGGATGGCTACGAGCAGTACTTC
TRBV6-5	NA	TRBJ2-5	NA	CASRAGPGLAAQYF	TGTGCCAGCAGAGCGGGCCCGGGGCTTGCGGCCCAGTACTTC
TRBV6-4	NA	TRBJ2-1	NA	CASSVNSYNEQFF	TGTGCCAGCAGTGTCAATTCCTACAATGAGCAGTTCTTC
TRBV30	TRBD1	TRBJ1-2	NA	CAWSVSGTGVTNYGYTF	TGTGCCTGGAGCGTCTCCGGGACAGGGGTAACTAACTATGGCTACACCTTC
TRBV14	TRBD1	TRBJ2-2	NA	CASGGQGYTGELFF	TGTGCCAGCGGGGGACAGGGGTACACCGGGGAGCTGTTTTTT
TRBV11-1	NA	TRBJ2-7	NA	CASSFRQGSYEQYF	TGTGCCAGCAGCTTTCGGCAGGGATCCTACGAGCAGTACTTC
TRBV9	NA	TRBJ1-1	once	CASSVSTQGSEAFF	TGTGCCAGCAGCGTATCGACTCAGGGCTCTGAAGCTTTCTTT
TRBV6-6	NA	TRBJ1-4	NA	CAAETGRTNEKLFF	TGTGCCGCCGAAACGGGGAGAACTAATGAAAAACTGTTTTTT
TRBV30	NA	TRBJ1-2	NA	CAWSGGDGYGYTF	TGTGCCTGGAGTGGTGGGGACGGCTATGGCTACACCTTC
TRBV7-3	NA	TRBJ2-1	NA	CASSRTPGSSYNEQFF	TGTGCCAGCAGCCGGACTCCGGGAAGCTCCTACAATGAGCAGTTCTTC
TRBV19	NA	TRBJ2-1	NA	CASIPRGRRDEQFF	TGTGCCAGTATCCCGCGGGGCCGTAGAGATGAGCAGTTCTTC
TRBV2	NA	TRBJ2-2	few	CASWRGTQTGELFF	TGTGCCAGCTGGAGGGGGACTCAGACCGGGGAGCTGTTTTTT
TRBV10-1	NA	TRBJ2-3	NA	CASSESVDTQYF	TGCGCCAGCAGTGAGTCGGTAGATACGCAGTATTTT
TRBV11-2	TRBD1	TRBJ1-2	NA	CASSLLKTGEAGYYGHTF	TGTGCCAGCAGCTTATTGAAGACAGGGGAGGCGGGTTACTATGGCCACACCTTC
TRBV11-3	NA	TRBJ1-2	NA	CASSSPWKRFYGYTF	TGTGCCAGCAGCTCCCCCTGGAAAAGATTCTATGGCTACACCTTC